A single sample is the source of the 27 T cell receptor beta chains below, sequenced in a study of regulatory T cells in long-lasting Graves disease. The sample's time point: newly diagnosed GD, antithyroid drugs for less than 3 months. PBMC RNA served as the TCR library source. Arm-PCR of CDR3 regions with iRepertoire HTBI primers generated TCR beta libraries. TCRdb fed the multiplex PCR reads into MiXCR, producing one record per CDR3 protein. The sample records a few hundred thousand distinct CDR3 sequences, about 12% being singletons. These data also formed part of another study, on T cells in Graves' hyperthyroidism and ophthalmopathy.

The sequenced sample was peripheral blood mononuclear cells (PBMCs), obtained at new diagnosis, from a patient treated with antithyroid drugs. Receptors originate from a woman between 18 and 29 years old with Graves disease.

This clonotype appeared many times. DNA of the CDR3: TGTGCCAGCAGTGCATTGTCTAACACTGAAGCTTTCTTT. Protein sequence: CASSALSNTEAFF. The chain employs TRBV2 and TRBJ1-1; D not certain. The CDR3 spans 13 residues. V was clipped by 4 bases and J by 2 bases, with 8 bases between them. Looked up from germline, CDR1 is SNHLY and CDR2 is FYNNEI.

The chain links TRBV27 to TRBJ1-2; D gene uncertain. Trimming took 3 bases from V and 0 from J, leaving 14 bases between them. Per germline, CDR1 MNHEY and CDR2 SMNVEV (reference sequence). The CDR3 runs to 16 residues. CDR3 nucleotide sequence: TGTGCCAGCAGTTTTTATCAGTCGCCAGCTAACTATGGCTACACCTTC. It encodes CASSFYQSPANYGYTF.

This clonotype was detected many times. This chain links TRBV6-5 with TRBJ2-5, with 10 bases identical to TRBD1. Germline CDR1 is MNHEY and CDR2 is SVGAGI. The CDR3 has 16 residues. Germline trimming cut 2 bases from V and 5 bases from J; bases unmatched to any gene: 8. As DNA, the CDR3 is TGTGCCAGCAGTTACGACAGGGGGCGCATTGGGGAGACCCAGTACTTC. Translation gives CASSYDRGRIGETQYF.

This clonotype was counted at least ten times. This chain links TRBV11-1 with TRBJ2-3; maybe TRBD2 (6 bases). The length of the CDR3 is 14 residues. V lost 1 base and J lost 11, with 16 bases in between. The V gene's germline CDR1 is SGHAT and CDR2 FQDESV (reference sequence). The CDR3 DNA reads as TGTGCCAGCAGCTTAGGGGTAGCGGAGGACCAGCAGTATTTT. Its translation: CASSLGVAEDQQYF.

The genes are TRBV4-1 and TRBJ2-1, with 12 bases aligning to TRBD2. This CDR3 comprises 16 residues. V lost 4 bases to trimming and J lost 7 bases; unmatched junction nucleotides: 8. In germline, CDR1 is MGHRA, CDR2 YSYEKL. As DNA, the CDR3 is TGCGCCAGCAGCCTCCCGACTAGCGGGAGAATAAATGAGCAGTTCTTC. As protein: CASSLPTSGRINEQFF.

This clonotype occurred many times. The rearrangement joins TRBV4-1 to TRBJ2-7, with D possibly being TRBD1 (6 bases). The germline V gene encodes CDR1 MGHRA and CDR2 YSYEKL. Trimming removed 3 bases at V and 3 bases at J, with 6 bases between. CDR3 length: 12 amino acids. As DNA, the CDR3 is TGCGCCAGCAGCCAGGACAGCTACGAGCAGTACTTC. It codes for CASSQDSYEQYF.

CDR3 DNA sequence: TGTGCCAGCAGTTCCGGACTAGCGGGAGGCGACGATACGCAGTATTTT. Translating it yields CASSSGLAGGDDTQYF. The chain links TRBV28 to TRBJ2-3; TRBD2 agrees at 14 bases. J lost 6 bases, V lost 4 bases, and 6 bases had no gene match. The CDR3 loop spans 16 amino acids. Germline V gene data show CDR1 as MDHEN and CDR2 as SYDVKM.

In its sample, this clonotype was seen a few times. The rearrangement links TRBV13 to TRBJ2-7; 8 bases align to TRBD1. Losses at the gene ends were 4 bases for V and 3 bases for J; bases not matched to a gene: 8. CDR3 size: 15 residues. In germline, CDR1 is PRHDT, CDR2 FYEKMQ (reference sequence). This CDR3 is CASSSRGQEYYEQYF. For the CDR3, the DNA is TGTGCCAGCAGCTCTAGGGGACAGGAATACTACGAGCAGTACTTC.

In its sample, this clonotype was seen a few times. The chain carries TRBV29-1 and TRBJ1-2, with D perhaps matching TRBD1 (5 bases). CDR3 size: 14 residues. In germline, CDR1 is SQVTM, CDR2 ANQGSEA. Trimming stripped 5 bases from V and 4 bases from J, with 17 bases between. For the CDR3, the DNA is TGCAGCGTTCGGGGCAGGGAAATTTCCTATGGCTACACCTTC. Amino acids: CSVRGREISYGYTF.

Details on this clonotype: A read error may be the cause here, since a much bigger clone is one base away. This chain joins TRBV12-3 or TRBV12-4 and TRBJ2-7; 9 bases are a match to TRBD2. V shed 6 bases and J 2 bases; nucleotides not matched to a gene: 2. This CDR3 spans 13 amino acids. This CDR3 is CASSPSGAYEQYF. CDR3 sequence (DNA): TGTGCCAGCAGCCCTAGCGGGGCCTACGAGCAGTACTTC.

The table lists this clonotype with a count of one. This sequence joins TRBV6-1 and TRBJ1-6, with D unclear. The CDR3 sequence is 14 residues long. The germline V gene encodes CDR1 MNHNS and CDR2 SASEGT. Trimming cost V 8 bases and J 10 bases, with 18 bases left between them. In DNA form, the CDR3 reads TGTGCCAGCCGCCAAAGGGCAGGAGGATCACCCCTCCACTTT. Its protein is CASRQRAGGSPLHF.

This clonotype was observed a handful of times. The rearrangement links TRBV6-1 to TRBJ1-1; 11 nucleotides match TRBD1. In germline, CDR1 is MNHNS, CDR2 SASEGT. CDR3 length: 15 residues. The V and J ends lost 8 bases and 1 base, in that order; junction bases with no gene match: 6. CDR3 amino acids: CASWPGTGGNTEAFF. DNA for the CDR3: TGTGCCAGCTGGCCCGGGACAGGGGGGAACACTGAAGCTTTCTTT.

This clonotype occurred many times. This chain uses TRBV6-2 or TRBV6-3 with TRBJ1-2; D may be TRBD1 (5 bases). Germline V CDR1 and CDR2: MNHEY, SVGEGT. The CDR3 consists of 17 residues. The V end was cut by 0 bases, the J end by 8 bases, with 22 bases between. DNA of the CDR3: TGTGCCAGCAGTTACTCGTGGGGCCGAGGGGACGGCGGGGGCTACACCTTC. Residues: CASSYSWGRGDGGGYTF.

About this clonotype: A far larger clone is one nucleotide away, so this likely arose from a read error. Here the CDR3 DNA reads TGTGTCAGCAGCCCCAGGCGGCAAGAGACCCAGTACTTC. The encoded protein is CVSSPRRQETQYF. This rearrangement joins TRBV7-9 to TRBJ2-5; D uncertain. In germline, CDR1 is SEHNR, CDR2 FQNEAQ (reference sequence). The CDR3 spans 13 residues.

This chain links TRBV4-1 with TRBJ1-5; tentative D call: TRBD1 (5 bases). The germline V gene encodes CDR1 MGHRA and CDR2 YSYEKL. V lost 0 bases and J lost 4, with 10 bases in between. CDR3 length: 15 residues. The CDR3 spells CASSQDSGLNQPQHF. CDR3 DNA sequence: TGCGCCAGCAGCCAAGATTCGGGGCTTAATCAGCCCCAGCATTTT.

The rearrangement uses TRBV29-1 and TRBJ2-1, with 9 bases aligning to TRBD2. The CDR3 contains 13 residues. J lost 4 bases, V lost 5 bases, and 3 bases had no gene match. Germline-derived CDR1 and CDR2 are SQVTM and ANQGSEA. The CDR3 loop reads CSVPTSGYNEQFF. The CDR3 DNA reads TGCAGCGTTCCTACTAGCGGGTACAATGAGCAGTTCTTC.

This clonotype occurred many times. V gene TRBV7-3 combines with J gene TRBJ2-3; D tentatively reads TRBD1 or TRBD2 (5 bases each). This CDR3 spans 13 amino acids. The germline V gene encodes CDR1 SGHTA and CDR2 FQGTGA. V dropped 4 bases and J dropped 6 bases, with 11 bases sitting between them. The CDR3, as DNA: TGTGCCAGCAGCTCTTACGAGGGGGATACGCAGTATTTT. Residues: CASSSYEGDTQYF.

This chain links TRBV12-3 or TRBV12-4 with TRBJ2-5; the D gene is possibly TRBD1 (6 bases). V was clipped by 3 bases and J by 9 bases, with 14 bases between them. The CDR3 is 13 amino acids. CDR3 sequence (DNA): TGTGCCAGCAGTTTCATACAGGGTGAGGCCCAGTACTTC. It translates to CASSFIQGEAQYF.

This clonotype appeared many times. The genes are TRBV11-1 and TRBJ1-2, with no clear D. Germline CDR1 SGHAT, CDR2 FQDESV (reference sequence). CDR3 length equals 13 residues. Trimming removed 5 bases at V and 4 bases at J, with 11 bases between. CDR3 nucleotide sequence: TGTGCCAGCAGCCCCGGTCGCCGCTATGGCTACACCTTC. It is translated as CASSPGRRYGYTF.

On this clonotype itself: Since a much larger clone is just one base distant, this may be a read error. The CDR3 is CASSQSPGGTEAFF. In DNA form, the CDR3 reads TGTGCCAGCAGCCAATCCCCAGGGGGCACTGAAGCTTTCTTT. The chain has TRBV7-9 and TRBJ1-1, with 7 bases fitting TRBD1. The germline CDR1 and CDR2 sequences are SEHNR and FQNEAQ (reference sequence). J gave up 4 bases and V 5 bases, and 7 bases lay outside the gene matches. There are 14 residues in the CDR3.

The chain employs TRBV11-2 and TRBJ2-3, with TRBD2 identical over 12 bases. The CDR3 is made up of 18 amino acids. Germline-derived CDR1 and CDR2 are SGHAT and FQNNGV. Unmatched junction bases numbered 7, after V lost 1 base and J lost 2 bases. The CDR3, as DNA: TGTGCCAGCAGCTTAGGGAAGGCTAGCGGGGGGGCCACAGATACGCAGTATTTT. It is translated as CASSLGKASGGATDTQYF.

The chain joins TRBV4-3 to TRBJ1-1; D perhaps matches TRBD1 (5 bases). Trimming removed 1 base from V and 0 bases from J, with 9 bases in between. CDR1 LGHNA and CDR2 YSLEER come from the germline V gene. The CDR3 has 15 residues. CDR3 coding DNA: TGCGCCAGCAGCCAAGGTCAGGGCCTGAACACTGAAGCTTTCTTT. Residues: CASSQGQGLNTEAFF.

This clonotype came up many times. The gene calls are TRBV12-3 or TRBV12-4 and TRBJ2-6; no definite D call. The germline V and J ends were trimmed by 5 bases and 0 bases, with 11 bases remaining between them. This CDR3 contains 16 residues. The CDR3, as DNA: TGTGCCAGCAGTACCGACCCAGACTCTGGGGCCAACGTCCTGACTTTC. Translation: CASSTDPDSGANVLTF.

This clonotype was detected ten times or more. This chain uses TRBV7-6 with TRBJ1-5; D gene unclear. The V end lost 3 bases, the J end lost 7 bases, and 13 bases lay between the germline ends. Germline V gene data show CDR1 as SGHVS and CDR2 as FNYEAQ. The CDR3 consists of 14 residues. CDR3 nucleotide sequence: TGTGCCAGCAGCTTCGGGGTAGAGGCACAGCCCCAGCATTTT. This gives the protein CASSFGVEAQPQHF.

This rearrangement joins TRBV19 to TRBJ2-2; D might be TRBD1 or TRBD2, each matching 5 bases. The V and J ends lost 10 bases and 1 base respectively, with 16 bases between them. CDR1 LNHDA and CDR2 SQIVND come from the germline V gene (reference sequence). The CDR3 consists of 15 residues. This chain's CDR3 is CATLRGTQNTGELFF. The CDR3 region has the DNA TGTGCCACCCTGAGAGGGACCCAGAACACCGGGGAGCTGTTTTTT.

This clonotype has a count of ten or more. V is TRBV7-2 and J is TRBJ2-1; D not certain. Germline V CDR1 and CDR2: SGHTA, FQGNSA. The V gene lost 3 bases and the J gene lost 10 bases, with 16 bases spanning the gap. The CDR3 has 14 residues. The CDR3 here is CASSLLAADDEQFF. The CDR3 DNA sequence: TGTGCCAGCAGCTTGTTGGCCGCCGACGACGAGCAGTTCTTC.

This clonotype was counted between two and nine times. The chain uses TRBV20-1 and TRBJ1-1, with 8 bases identical to TRBD1. V was pared by 0 bases and J by 6 bases, with 9 bases of the junction left unmatched. The CDR3 runs 15 residues. Germline loops: CDR1 DFQATT, CDR2 SNEGSKA (reference sequence). CDR3 nucleotide sequence: TGCAGTGCTAGAGATGCCCCAGGGGGCGCGGCTGAAGCTTTCTTT. Encoded protein: CSARDAPGGAAEAFF.